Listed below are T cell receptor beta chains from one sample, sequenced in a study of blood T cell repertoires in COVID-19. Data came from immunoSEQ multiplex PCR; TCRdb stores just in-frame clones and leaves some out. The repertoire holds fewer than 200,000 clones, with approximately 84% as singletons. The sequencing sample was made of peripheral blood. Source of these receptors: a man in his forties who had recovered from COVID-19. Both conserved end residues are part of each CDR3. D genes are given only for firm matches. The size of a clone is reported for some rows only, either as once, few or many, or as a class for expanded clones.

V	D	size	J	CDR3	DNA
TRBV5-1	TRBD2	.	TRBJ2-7	CASSPVGLATYEQYF	TGCGCCAGCAGCCCGGTTGGACTAGCGACCTACGAGCAGTACTTC
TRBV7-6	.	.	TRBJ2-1	CASSLGGAPNEQFF	TGTGCCAGCAGCTTAGGCGGGGCCCCCAATGAGCAGTTCTTC
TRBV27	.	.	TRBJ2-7	CASSLGGSYEQYF	TGTGCCAGCAGTTTGGGCGGGTCCTACGAGCAGTACTTC
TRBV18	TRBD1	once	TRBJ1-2	CASSPYLMGTGPIFYGYTF	TGTGCCAGCTCACCGTATCTAATGGGGACAGGGCCAATTTTTTATGGCTACACCTTC
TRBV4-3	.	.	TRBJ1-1	CASSQEEGGTEAFF	TGCGCCAGCAGCCAAGAGGAGGGCGGGACTGAAGCTTTCTTT
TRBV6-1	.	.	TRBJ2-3	CASSEPGTDTQYF	TGTGCCAGCAGTGAGCCGGGCACAGATACGCAGTATTTT
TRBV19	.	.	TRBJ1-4	CASRDNNEKLFF	TGTGCCAGTAGGGACAATAATGAAAAACTGTTTTTT
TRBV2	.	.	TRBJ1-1	CASSPLEAFF	TGTGCCAGCAGTCCTCTTGAAGCTTTCTTT
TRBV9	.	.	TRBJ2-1	CASSPLASSYNEQFF	TGTGCCAGCAGCCCCCTAGCGAGCTCCTACAATGAGCAGTTCTTC
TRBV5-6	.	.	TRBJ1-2	CASSFRGGASGGYTF	TGTGCCAGCAGCTTCCGCGGGGGCGCTTCCGGTGGCTACACCTTC
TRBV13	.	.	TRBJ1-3	CASSLKLGLGNTIYF	TGTGCCAGCAGCTTAAAATTGGGGCTGGGAAACACCATATATTTT
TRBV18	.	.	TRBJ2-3	CASSPSSEWNTDTQYF	TGTGCCAGCTCACCAAGTAGCGAATGGAACACAGATACGCAGTATTTT
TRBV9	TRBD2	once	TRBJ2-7	CASSVGHGTSGVYEQYF	TGTGCCAGCAGCGTAGGCCACGGGACTAGCGGGGTTTACGAGCAGTACTTC
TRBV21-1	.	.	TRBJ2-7	CASSSPSGPLYEQYF	TGTGCCAGCAGCTCCCCTAGCGGCCCTCTATACGAGCAGTACTTC
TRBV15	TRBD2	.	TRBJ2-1	CATSGTSGQNEQFF	TGTGCCACCAGCGGGACTAGCGGTCAGAATGAGCAGTTCTTC
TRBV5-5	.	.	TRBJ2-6	CASSPPRSNVLTF	TGTGCCAGCAGCCCCCCCCGTTCCAACGTCCTGACTTTC
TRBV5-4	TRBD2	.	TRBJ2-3	CASSLAGVFTDTQYF	TGTGCCAGCAGCTTAGCGGGGGTATTCACAGATACGCAGTATTTT
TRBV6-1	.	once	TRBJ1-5	CASSEEGPGPQHF	TGTGCCAGCAGTGAAGAGGGGCCGGGGCCCCAGCATTTT
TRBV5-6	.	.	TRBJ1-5	CASSLSPYQPQHF	TGTGCCAGCAGCCTCTCCCCCTATCAGCCCCAGCATTTT
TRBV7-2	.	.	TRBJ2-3	CASSLGSGADTQYF	TGTGCCAGCAGCTTAGGTTCGGGAGCCGATACGCAGTATTTT